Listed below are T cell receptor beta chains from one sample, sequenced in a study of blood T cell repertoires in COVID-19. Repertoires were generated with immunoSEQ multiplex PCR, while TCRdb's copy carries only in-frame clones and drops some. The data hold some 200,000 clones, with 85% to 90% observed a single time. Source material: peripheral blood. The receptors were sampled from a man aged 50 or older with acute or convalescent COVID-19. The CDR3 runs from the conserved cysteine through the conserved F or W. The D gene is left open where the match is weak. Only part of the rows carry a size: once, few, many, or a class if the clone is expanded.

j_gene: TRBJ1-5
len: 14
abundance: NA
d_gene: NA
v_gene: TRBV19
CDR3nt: TGTGCCAGTAGTCCGTCCTCTAGCAATCAGCCCCAGCATTTT
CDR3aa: CASSPSSSNQPQHF

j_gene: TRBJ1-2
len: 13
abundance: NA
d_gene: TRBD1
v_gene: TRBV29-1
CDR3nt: TGCAGCGTTTTGGGACAGGGTGTCGGTGGCTACACCTTC
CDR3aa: CSVLGQGVGGYTF

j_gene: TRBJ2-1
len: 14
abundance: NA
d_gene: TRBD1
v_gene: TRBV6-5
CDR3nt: TGTGCCAGCGGTAGGACAGGGGGAAACAATGAGCAGTTCTTC
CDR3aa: CASGRTGGNNEQFF

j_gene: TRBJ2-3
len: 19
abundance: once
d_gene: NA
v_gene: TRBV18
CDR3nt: TGTGCCAGCTCACCACCGGGAGCCCAGGATTCGCGAGGCCCAGATACGCAGTATTTT
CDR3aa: CASSPPGAQDSRGPDTQYF

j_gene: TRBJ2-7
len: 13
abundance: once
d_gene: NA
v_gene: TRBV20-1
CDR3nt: TGCAGTGCTAGTAAGGCGGCTTCCTACGAGCAGTACTTC
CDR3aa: CSASKAASYEQYF

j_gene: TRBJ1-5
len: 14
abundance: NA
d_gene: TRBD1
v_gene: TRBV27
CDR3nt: TGTGCCAGCAGTCCCACGGGACAGGGACGGCCCCAGCATTTT
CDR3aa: CASSPTGQGRPQHF

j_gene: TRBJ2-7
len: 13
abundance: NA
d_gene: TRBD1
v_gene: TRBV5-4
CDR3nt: TGTGCCAGCCATCGGGGACAGGGTTACGAGCAGTACTTC
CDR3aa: CASHRGQGYEQYF

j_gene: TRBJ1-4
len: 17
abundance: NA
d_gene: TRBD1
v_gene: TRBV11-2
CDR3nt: TGTGCCAGCAGCTCTCCCACGCGGTGGGACAGAAATGAAAAACTGTTTTTT
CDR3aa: CASSSPTRWDRNEKLFF

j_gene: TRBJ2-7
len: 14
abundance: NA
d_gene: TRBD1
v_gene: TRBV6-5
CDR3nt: TGTGCCAGCAATTCCGGGACAGCATCCGACGAGCAGTACTTC
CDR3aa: CASNSGTASDEQYF

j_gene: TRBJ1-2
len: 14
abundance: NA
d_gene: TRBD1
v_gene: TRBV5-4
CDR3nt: TGTGCCAGCAGCGTTCAACAGGGGAACTATGGCTACACCTTC
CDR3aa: CASSVQQGNYGYTF